Below are 27 T cell receptor beta chains sequenced from a single sample in a study of T-cell reconstitution after alpha-beta-depleted transplantation in children. Using unique molecular identifiers, the investigators prepared the TCRbeta library. TCRdb reprocessed the PCR reads with MiXCR, giving one entry per CDR3 protein. In the table there are more than 500,000 distinct CDR3 sequences, 11% of which are singletons. The source was PBMCs, mostly from graft donor cells, collected 180 days after TCRalphabeta/CD19-depleted stem cell transplant. Receptors originate from a female patient aged 2-9 years who had a stem cell transplant for aplastic anemia, so the T cells may come from the graft donor.

This clonotype was recorded at least ten times. V is TRBV13 and J is TRBJ2-7, with 7 bases aligning to TRBD2. Germline CDR1 PRHDT, CDR2 FYEKMQ (reference sequence). The CDR3 spans 15 residues. V dropped 2 bases and J dropped 6; count of bases not matched to a gene: 10. The CDR3 loop is CASSLRTGGGREQYF. CDR3 coding DNA: TGTGCCAGCAGCTTACGAACGGGAGGTGGTCGCGAGCAGTACTTC.

In this sample, this clonotype turned up many times. This chain links TRBV12-3 or TRBV12-4 with TRBJ2-1; TRBD1 matches at 7 bases. The CDR3 length is 15 residues. With V trimmed by 5 bases and J by 6 bases, 10 bases remained unmatched. The CDR3 loop reads CASSPRTGKPNEQFF. CDR3 sequence (DNA): TGTGCCAGCAGTCCTAGGACAGGCAAGCCCAATGAGCAGTTCTTC.

The chain carries TRBV25-1 and TRBJ2-2; D is undetermined. This CDR3 region has 11 residues. CDR1 and CDR2 from the germline V gene are MGHDK and SYGVNS. Trimming removed 7 bases from V and 5 bases from J, with 5 bases in between. The CDR3 loop is CASKVTGELFF. CDR3 DNA: TGTGCCAGCAAGGTTACCGGGGAGCTGTTTTTT.

In this sample, this clonotype turned up a few times. The CDR3, as DNA: TGTGCCAGCAGCGCCTTTCCCGGGACGGACAATGCTAATGAAAAACTGTTTTTT. Translating gives CASSAFPGTDNANEKLFF. The J gene is TRBJ1-4, the V gene TRBV11-1; tentatively, D is TRBD1 (5 bases). CDR3 length: 18 residues. Trimming stripped 5 bases from V and 3 bases from J, with 22 bases between. Per the germline V gene, CDR1 is SGHAT and CDR2 is FQDESV (reference sequence).

This clonotype was counted many times. The chain joins TRBV19 to TRBJ2-1; D not certain. The CDR3 sequence is 15 residues long. The V gene lost 8 bases and the J gene lost 1 base, with 15 bases spanning the gap. The V gene's germline CDR1 is LNHDA and CDR2 SQIVND (reference sequence). CDR3 residues: CASRETPGSYNEQFF. The DNA of the CDR3 is TGTGCCAGTCGCGAGACCCCCGGGTCCTACAATGAGCAGTTCTTC.

In its sample, this clonotype was seen many times. This chain connects TRBV28 to TRBJ2-5; D may match TRBD1 or TRBD2 (5 bases each). CDR1 and CDR2 from the germline V gene are MDHEN and SYDVKM. V lost 2 bases and J lost 4, with 17 bases in between. This CDR3 contains 16 residues. The CDR3 reads CASSLQGPRGRETQYF. As DNA, the CDR3 is TGTGCCAGCAGTTTACAGGGCCCCCGGGGACGAGAGACCCAGTACTTC.

V usage is TRBV4-3 and J usage is TRBJ2-7, with 8 bases identical to TRBD1. V lost 2 bases, J lost 0 bases, and 9 bases stayed unmatched. The CDR3 spans 17 residues. The V gene's germline CDR1 is LGHNA and CDR2 YSLEER. The CDR3 loop is CASSQNVGQEGSYEQYF. DNA of the CDR3: TGCGCCAGCAGCCAAAATGTGGGACAGGAGGGCTCCTACGAGCAGTACTTC.

This clonotype was detected only a few times. This sequence joins TRBV7-9 and TRBJ1-4; D is possibly TRBD1 (5 bases). Trimming removed 5 bases at V and 0 bases at J, with 16 bases between. Looked up from germline, CDR1 is SEHNR and CDR2 is FQNEAQ (reference sequence). The length of the CDR3 is 17 residues. The DNA for the CDR3 is TGTGCCAGCAGCCTCGCCTGGGGGGGTGCAACTAATGAAAAACTGTTTTTT. Its protein product is CASSLAWGGATNEKLFF.

This clonotype was detected only a few times. A junction end diverges from the germline sequence, so it may reflect a read error. The V and J genes are TRBV20-1 and TRBJ2-3, with 8 bases aligning to TRBD2. The CDR3 totals 14 residues. Germline V gives CDR1 DFQATT, CDR2 SNEGSKA (reference sequence). CDR3 sequence (DNA): TGCAGTGCAAGAGCGGGGGAGATCACAGATACGCAGTATTTT. It encodes CSARAGEITDTQYF.

The V gene is TRBV4-2, the J gene TRBJ2-7, with D perhaps TRBD1 (5 bases). This CDR3 contains 13 residues. In germline, CDR1 is LGHNA, CDR2 YNFKEQ. The ends were cut back, 4 bases at V and 6 bases at J, with 13 bases in the middle. The CDR3 sequence: CASSRVPGIEQYF. For the CDR3, the DNA is TGTGCCAGCAGCCGCGTCCCAGGGATCGAGCAGTACTTC.

V gene TRBV28 combines with J gene TRBJ1-2, with 10 nucleotides matching TRBD1. CDR1 is MDHEN and CDR2 is SYDVKM in the germline V gene. The CDR3 is made up of 14 amino acids. With V trimmed by 6 bases and J by 4 bases, 5 bases remained unmatched. CDR3 region: CASSRDRGLYGYTF. DNA of the CDR3: TGTGCCAGCAGCAGGGACAGGGGCCTCTATGGCTACACCTTC.

The rearrangement uses TRBV28 and TRBJ2-3, with 14 positions matching TRBD2. Germline V gene sequence: CDR1 MDHEN, CDR2 SYDVKM. The CDR3 has 18 residues. Trimming at V came to 11 bases and at J to 1 base, leaving 14 bases not matched to a gene. CDR3 coding DNA: TGTGCCGGGCCGGCCGGGACTAGCGGGAGACCGCGCACAGATACGCAGTATTTT. Encoded protein: CAGPAGTSGRPRTDTQYF.

This clonotype was picked up a small number of times. V gene TRBV18 combines with J gene TRBJ2-2; 13 bases fit TRBD2. Germline lookup yields CDR1 KGHSH and CDR2 LQKENI. This CDR3 region has 16 residues. The V and J ends lost 2 bases and 4 bases, in that order; junction bases with no gene match: 1. CDR3 region: CASSPGLAGVTGELFF. The CDR3 nucleotides read TGTGCCAGCTCACCAGGACTAGCGGGAGTCACCGGGGAGCTGTTTTTT.

V gene TRBV4-3 combines with J gene TRBJ1-2; D not certain. The CDR3 sequence is 14 residues long. The germline CDR1 and CDR2 sequences are LGHNA and YSLEER. V was pared by 1 base and J by 1 base, with 7 bases between. The CDR3 bases are TGCGCCAGCAGCCAAGGGAAGGTTAACTATGGCTACACCTTC. Residues: CASSQGKVNYGYTF.

V and J are TRBV20-1 and TRBJ2-7; TRBD2 agrees at 7 bases. V was clipped by 6 bases and J by 3 bases; unmatched bases: 17. From germline, CDR1 is DFQATT and CDR2 SNEGSKA (reference sequence). This CDR3 is 16 amino acids long. This CDR3 is CSAPLRDGRSDYEQYF. DNA of the CDR3: TGCAGTGCACCTCTCAGGGACGGGAGGTCGGACTACGAGCAGTACTTC.

This clonotype was counted ten times or more. V usage is TRBV29-1 and J usage is TRBJ2-7; D is possibly TRBD1 (6 bases). Trimming removed 7 bases at V and 2 bases at J, with 9 bases between. CDR3 length: 11 residues. CDR1 and CDR2 from the germline V gene are SQVTM and ANQGSEA. The CDR3 protein is CSARDTYEQYF. In nucleotides, the CDR3 is TGCAGCGCCCGGGACACCTACGAGCAGTACTTC.

The V and J genes are TRBV7-2 and TRBJ2-3; D tentatively fits TRBD1 or TRBD2 (5 bases each). V was trimmed by 4 bases and J by 3 bases, leaving 17 bases between them. The CDR3 covers 16 residues. Germline V gene sequence: CDR1 SGHTA, CDR2 FQGNSA. The CDR3 DNA reads as TGTGCCAGCAGCTGGGACCTTTGGGGAAGAACAGATACGCAGTATTTT. This translates into CASSWDLWGRTDTQYF.

The chain employs TRBV18 and TRBJ2-7; 11 nucleotides agree with TRBD2. The CDR3 extends over 19 amino acids. Germline V CDR1 and CDR2: KGHSH, LQKENI. After removal of 2 bases from V and 1 base from J, the junction contained 13 bases not matched to a gene. The CDR3 nucleotides read TGTGCCAGCTCACCAAACGGTGGACTAGCGGGTAAGGGATCCTACGAGCAGTACTTC. It codes for CASSPNGGLAGKGSYEQYF.

J is TRBJ2-5 and V is TRBV7-9; weak D call: TRBD2 (6 bases). Looked up from germline, CDR1 is SEHNR and CDR2 is FQNEAQ (reference sequence). Trimming took off 0 bases at V and 5 bases at J, with 13 bases between the two ends. The CDR3 sequence is 15 residues long. The CDR3 region is CASSLAPGGRETQYF. CDR3 coding DNA: TGTGCCAGCAGCTTAGCCCCTGGAGGGAGGGAGACCCAGTACTTC.

This clonotype was recorded many times. The chain combines TRBV20-1 with TRBJ2-1; the D call may be TRBD1 or TRBD2 (6 bases each). The CDR3 spans 13 residues. V was shortened by 8 bases and J by 5 bases, with 16 bases between the two germline ends. The germline CDR1 and CDR2 sequences are DFQATT and SNEGSKA (reference sequence). This chain's CDR3 is CSTGATRNNEQFF. The CDR3 DNA sequence: TGCAGTACGGGGGCCACTAGGAACAATGAGCAGTTCTTC.

The chain carries TRBV20-1 and TRBJ2-1, with 8 bases fitting TRBD2. The CDR3 spans 16 residues. V was pared by 5 bases and J by 4 bases, with 13 bases of the junction left unmatched. CDR1 is DFQATT, CDR2 SNEGSKA, per germline (reference sequence). CDR3 sequence reads: CSASPRGVMIYNEQFF. The CDR3 nucleotides read TGCAGTGCTTCCCCGCGGGGGGTTATGATATACAATGAGCAGTTCTTC.

The chain has TRBV19 and TRBJ2-7; tentatively, D is TRBD2 (5 bases). This CDR3 has 11 amino acids. V was trimmed by 10 bases and J by 2 bases, leaving 9 bases between them. The germline CDR1 and CDR2 sequences are LNHDA and SQIVND (reference sequence). The CDR3 nucleotides read TGTGCCAACTACGGGGCCTACGAGCAGTACGTC. Its translation: CANYGAYEQYV.

Ten or more counts support this clonotype. This chain connects TRBV29-1 to TRBJ1-2; the D gene is possibly TRBD1 (5 bases). V was pared by 5 bases and J by 7 bases, with 14 bases between. Germline V gives CDR1 SQVTM, CDR2 ANQGSEA. This CDR3 contains 12 residues. The CDR3 DNA is TGCAGCGTTAATAGCAGGGATGGTGGCTACACCTTC. Translated, it gives CSVNSRDGGYTF.

This rearrangement joins TRBV7-8 to TRBJ2-3; 14 bases map to TRBD2. Germline V CDR1 and CDR2: SGHVS, FQNEAQ. V shed 5 bases, J shed 7 bases, and the junction held 5 bases outside the gene matches. CDR3 length equals 15 residues. CDR3: CASSVTSGRGNTQYF. As DNA, the CDR3 is TGTGCCAGCAGCGTGACTAGCGGGAGGGGTAATACGCAGTATTTT.

The genes are TRBV29-1 and TRBJ2-7, with 9 bases matching TRBD1. V lost 5 bases, J lost 5 bases, and 7 bases stayed unmatched. Germline V gene data show CDR1 as SQVTM and CDR2 as ANQGSEA. The CDR3 length is 13 residues. In nucleotides, the CDR3 is TGCAGCGTTAAGGACAGGGGTAACCACGAGCAGTACTTC. Translating it yields CSVKDRGNHEQYF.

The chain is built from TRBV20-1 and TRBJ1-1, with 9 positions matching TRBD1. The CDR3 sequence is 15 residues long. Germline CDR1 reads DFQATT; CDR2 reads SNEGSKA (reference sequence). Losses at the gene ends were 8 bases for V and 4 bases for J; bases not matched to a gene: 14. CDR3 bases: TGCAGTTTCTGGGGACAGGGATGGGGAACCACTGAAGCTTTCTTT. Its translation is CSFWGQGWGTTEAFF.

This clonotype was observed at least ten times. The rearrangement links TRBV28 to TRBJ2-2, with 7 bases identical to TRBD1. This CDR3 comprises 15 residues. Germline assignment: CDR1 MDHEN and CDR2 SYDVKM. Germline trimming cut 6 bases from V and 3 bases from J; bases unmatched to any gene: 7. The CDR3 is CASSPPDRDTGELFF. Here the CDR3 DNA reads TGTGCCAGCAGCCCACCCGACAGGGACACCGGGGAGCTGTTTTTT.